This TCR beta chain emerged from a study of cytomegalovirus exposure and HLA in healthy donors. It was with 60 Vbeta and 13 Jbeta primers that the PCR ran. TCRdb keeps only in-frame clones here, not all; method: immunoSEQ multiplex PCR. The top ten clones hold 3% to 4% of a sample with roughly 150,000 clones, over 60% of them seen once. Germline V gene data show CDR1 as SGHVS and CDR2 as FQNEAQ. This CDR3 comprises 14 residues. Study conclusions and caveats: When analyzed later, the rates of TCR association showed variation by HLA locus, with DRB1 the most and HLA-C the fewest.

Remarks on this clone: No antigen is known for it.

This chain uses TRBV7-8 with TRBJ2-5; the D gene is possibly TRBD2 (6 bases). The better agreement between TRBJ2-7 and the DNA end casts doubt on the J call. Sequencing was performed on PBMCs. This TCR was sampled from a male donor in good health and CMV-seronegative. In DNA form, the CDR3 reads TGTGCCAGCAGCTTGGGACTCCTTACCTACGAGCAGTACTTC. The encoded protein is CASSLGLLTYEQYF.